The 30 T cell receptor beta chains given below trace back to one sample, sequenced in a study of CD8+CD57+ T cells in acquired aplastic anemia. Patients who underwent sequencing had shown CD8+CD57+ cell expansion by flow cytometry. Genomic DNA provided the template from which TCR beta VDJ and CDR3 profiles were obtained. TCRdb fed the reads into MiXCR, producing one record per CDR3 protein. Of roughly 220,000 distinct CDR3 sequences listed, 60% to 80% were seen once; the top ten hold under 60%. The specimen was sorted CD4+, CD8+, or CD8+CD57+ T cells (not recorded which) from PBMCs. The receptors were sampled from a human donor with aplastic anemia.

The count of this clonotype is one. The V and J genes are TRBV4-1 and TRBJ2-3; tentative D call: TRBD2 (5 bases). V lost 1 base and J 6 bases, leaving 14 bases between the germline ends. CDR3 length: 15 amino acids. The V gene's germline CDR1 is MGHRA and CDR2 YSYEKL. CDR3 residues: CASSQVGLAGDTQYF. DNA of the CDR3: TGCGCCAGCAGCCAAGTCGGTCTAGCAGGTGATACGCAGTATTTT.

This clonotype was seen at least ten times. CDR3 region: CASSLGTSGGARYNEQFF. DNA of the CDR3: TGTGCCAGCAGTTTAGGGACTAGCGGGGGGGCGCGGTACAATGAGCAGTTCTTC. V is TRBV12-3 or TRBV12-4 and J is TRBJ2-1; 15 bases are shared with TRBD2. CDR3 size: 18 residues. The V segment lost 1 base and the J segment 4 bases; nucleotides outside the gene matches: 5.

The V gene is TRBV7-4, the J gene TRBJ1-1; D is perhaps TRBD1 (5 bases). The CDR3 is 20 residues long. Germline assignment: CDR1 SGHVT and CDR2 SQSDAQ. The ends were cut back, 0 bases at V and 0 bases at J, with 23 bases in the middle. CDR3 amino acids: CASSLALTGGKGRMNTEAFF. DNA of the CDR3: TGTGCCAGCAGCTTAGCGCTAACCGGTGGTAAGGGGCGGATGAACACTGAAGCTTTCTTT.

The chain links TRBV20-1 to TRBJ1-2; 9 bases are shared with TRBD1. V lost 4 bases, J lost 5 bases, and 14 bases stayed unmatched. Looked up from germline, CDR1 is DFQATT and CDR2 is SNEGSKA (reference sequence). CDR3 length: 16 amino acids. This CDR3 reads CSATPPGQGNLYGYTF. CDR3 DNA: TGCAGTGCTACCCCCCCGGGACAGGGAAACTTATATGGCTACACCTTC.

The table lists this clonotype with a few counts. Just one base apart from a much larger clone, this may be a read error. Since the CDR3 does not end with the conserved phenylalanine or tryptophan, this likely comes from a read error. The chain recombines TRBV19 with TRBJ2-7, with no clear D. V was pared by 9 bases and J by 6 bases, with 15 bases between. The CDR3 extends over 12 amino acids. Germline-derived CDR1 and CDR2 are LNHDA and SQIVND (reference sequence). CDR3: CASPGFFREQYL. The CDR3 nucleotides are TGTGCCAGCCCCGGATTTTTCCGCGAGCAGTACTTA.

The J gene is TRBJ2-7, the V gene TRBV7-2; D remains ambiguous. V lost 0 bases and J 4 bases, leaving 4 bases between the germline ends. This CDR3 contains 12 residues. CDR1 SGHTA and CDR2 FQGNSA come from the germline V gene. The DNA of the CDR3 is TGTGCCAGCAGCTTAGCTCAATACGAGCAGTACTTC. Translating gives CASSLAQYEQYF. Using reference TRBV7-2 and TRBJ2-7 for the parts outside the CDR3, the full variable domain is GAGVSQSPSNKVTEKGKDVELRCDPISGHTALYWYRQSLGQGLEFLIYFQGNSAPDKSGLPSDRFSAERTGGSVSTLTIQRTQQEDSAVYLCASSLAQYEQYFGPGTRLTVT.

This sequence joins TRBV5-4 and TRBJ1-4; D is unresolved. Trimming took off 6 bases at V and 5 bases at J, with 5 bases between the two ends. The CDR3 is 11 residues long. The germline gives CDR1 SGHNT, CDR2 YYREEE (reference sequence). The CDR3 DNA is TGTGCCAGCACCACCAATGAAAAACTGTTTTTT. Amino acid sequence: CASTTNEKLFF.

This chain connects TRBV3-1 to TRBJ1-1; 9 bases map to TRBD1. CDR1 LGHDT and CDR2 YNNKEL come from the germline V gene (reference sequence). V lost 3 bases, J lost 3 bases, and 5 bases stayed unmatched. This CDR3 region has 15 residues. Here the CDR3 DNA reads TGTGCCAGCAGCCACTCGGGACAGGGACACACTGAAGCTTTCTTT. Amino acids: CASSHSGQGHTEAFF. The full variable domain, in which reference TRBV3-1 and TRBJ1-1 provide the parts outside the CDR3, is DTAVSQTPKYLVTQMGNDKSIKCEQNLGHDTMYWYKQDSKKFLKIMFSYNNKELIINETVPNRFSPKSPDKAHLNLHINSLELGDSAVYFCASSHSGQGHTEAFFGQGTRLTVV.

This clonotype was picked up a small number of times. The chain recombines TRBV20-1 with TRBJ2-7; TRBD2 agrees at 7 bases. From germline, CDR1 is DFQATT and CDR2 SNEGSKA (reference sequence). This CDR3 has 11 amino acids. The CDR3 DNA reads TGCGGGGGGACTACCTCCTACGAGCAGTACTTC. It codes for CGGTTSYEQYF.

This clonotype was detected a few times. The chain recombines TRBV7-2 with TRBJ1-5, with a tentative D call TRBD1 (6 bases). Trimming pared 5 bases from V and 9 bases from J, leaving 11 bases between. Germline-derived CDR1 and CDR2 are SGHTA and FQGNSA. There are 12 residues in the CDR3. The CDR3 reads CASSVQTGPQHF. The CDR3 nucleotides are TGTGCCAGCAGCGTGCAGACAGGGCCCCAGCATTTT.

The CDR3 protein is CASSQRRGHTEAFF. DNA of the CDR3: TGTGCCAGCAGCCAAAGACGCGGGCACACTGAAGCTTTCTTT. This chain uses TRBV14 with TRBJ1-1; D uncertain. Germline V gives CDR1 SGHDN, CDR2 FVKESK. The CDR3 is made up of 14 amino acids. The V end was cut by 2 bases, the J end by 3 bases, with 10 bases between. Full variable domain (rest looked up from reference TRBV14 and TRBJ1-1): EAGVTQFPSHSVIEKGQTVTLRCDPISGHDNLYWYRRVMGKEIKFLLHFVKESKQDESGMPNNRFLAERTGGTYSTLKVQPAELEDSGVYFCASSQRRGHTEAFFGQGTRLTVV.

This clonotype has ten or more counts. CDR3 sequence reads: CASNRASGVNEQFF. For the CDR3, the DNA is TGTGCCAGCAACAGGGCTAGCGGGGTCAATGAGCAGTTCTTC. This sequence joins TRBV12-3 or TRBV12-4 and TRBJ2-1; 9 bases fit TRBD2. The CDR3 runs 14 residues. The V and J ends lost 7 bases and 6 bases, in that order; junction bases with no gene match: 7.

The V call is TRBV7-9, the J call TRBJ2-5, with TRBD2 matching over 8 bases. This CDR3 spans 11 amino acids. Trimming cost V 7 bases and J 6 bases; bases outside gene matches: 1. Germline V gives CDR1 SEHNR, CDR2 FQNEAQ (reference sequence). CDR3 DNA sequence: TGTGCCAGCACGGGAGGGAAGACCCAGTACTTC. Translation: CASTGGKTQYF.

The chain is built from TRBV5-1 and TRBJ1-4; D call uncertain. The CDR3 has 11 residues. The germline V gene encodes CDR1 SGHRS and CDR2 YFSETQ. V was clipped by 4 bases and J by 9 bases, with 7 bases between them. The CDR3 is CASSPGQKLFF. The DNA for the CDR3 is TGCGCCAGCAGCCCCGGTCAAAAACTGTTTTTT.

The chain combines TRBV7-9 with TRBJ1-1; D may be TRBD1 (5 bases). The CDR3 is made up of 14 amino acids. From germline, CDR1 is SEHNR and CDR2 FQNEAQ (reference sequence). Trimming took off 6 bases at V and 1 base at J, with 12 bases between the two ends. For the CDR3, the DNA is TGTGCCAGCAGTGGGGACCCCCAGAACACTGAAGCTTTCTTT. The encoded protein is CASSGDPQNTEAFF.

The chain has TRBV2 and TRBJ2-1, with 12 bases fitting TRBD2. The CDR3 is 15 residues long. Germline lookup yields CDR1 SNHLY and CDR2 FYNNEI. J was trimmed by 5 bases and V by 7 bases; bases with no gene match: 6. The DNA of the CDR3 is TGTGCCAGCAAACTAGCGGGAGGACTAAACAATGAGCAGTTCTTC. As protein: CASKLAGGLNNEQFF.

The V gene is TRBV19, the J gene TRBJ2-3, with a possible D match to TRBD2 (6 bases). V was pared by 4 bases and J by 0 bases, with 11 bases between. The CDR3 is made up of 15 amino acids. The germline V gene encodes CDR1 LNHDA and CDR2 SQIVND (reference sequence). CDR3 region: CASSTPSGSTDTQYF. DNA of the CDR3: TGTGCCAGTAGTACACCGAGCGGGAGCACAGATACGCAGTATTTT.

This clonotype appeared a single time. Here the CDR3 reads CASSRDDTSNTGELFF. The CDR3 region has the DNA TGTGCCAGCAGTCGAGACGACACGTCGAACACCGGGGAGCTGTTTTTT. This chain connects TRBV2 to TRBJ2-2, with D uncertain. Germline V CDR1 and CDR2: SNHLY, FYNNEI. V lost 5 bases, J lost 0 bases, and 13 bases lay in between. The CDR3 is 16 residues long.

V gene TRBV15 combines with J gene TRBJ2-2; 8 bases are shared with TRBD2. Per the germline V gene, CDR1 is LNHNV and CDR2 is YYDKDF (reference sequence). V lost 3 bases, J lost 0 bases, and 6 bases stayed unmatched. CDR3 size: 17 residues. The CDR3 region is CATSSSERGPNTGELFF. The CDR3 nucleotides are TGTGCCACCAGCAGCTCCGAGCGGGGGCCGAACACCGGGGAGCTGTTTTTT. The full variable domain, its missing parts supplied by reference TRBV15 and TRBJ2-2, is DAMVIQNPRYQVTQFGKPVTLSCSQTLNHNVMYWYQQKSSQAPKLLFHYYDKDFNNEADTPDNFQSRRPNTSFCFLDIRSPGLGDTAMYLCATSSSERGPNTGELFFGEGSRLTVL.

In DNA form, the CDR3 reads TGTGCCACCAGTGATTTGGGGCTAGCGGGAGAAGAGACCCAGTACTTC. It translates to CATSDLGLAGEETQYF. The rearrangement links TRBV24-1 to TRBJ2-5, with 10 bases aligning to TRBD2. The germline CDR1 and CDR2 sequences are KGHDR and SFDVKD. J gave up 3 bases and V 0 bases, and 3 bases lay outside the gene matches. The CDR3 consists of 16 residues.

V usage is TRBV2 and J usage is TRBJ1-6, with a tentative D call TRBD1 (6 bases). This CDR3 is 14 amino acids long. V lost 6 bases and J 7 bases, leaving 13 bases between the germline ends. Germline CDR1 SNHLY, CDR2 FYNNEI. The CDR3 loop reads CASSVDSTNSPLHF. In nucleotides, the CDR3 is TGTGCCAGCAGCGTGGACAGCACGAATTCACCCCTCCACTTT. The entire variable domain, with the rest obtained from reference TRBV2 and TRBJ1-6, is as follows: EPEVTQTPSHQVTQMGQEVILRCVPISNHLYFYWYRQILGQKVEFLVSFYNNEISEKSEIFDDQFSVERPDGSNFTLKIRSTKLEDSAMYFCASSVDSTNSPLHFGNGTRLTVT.

The V and J genes are TRBV7-2 and TRBJ2-7, with TRBD1 identical over 7 bases. Germline V gene data show CDR1 as SGHTA and CDR2 as FQGNSA. The CDR3 is 14 amino acids. V trimming: 5 bases; J trimming: 0 bases; junction bases outside the gene matches: 4. The CDR3 nucleotides are TGTGCCAGCAGCCAAGGGGGCAGCTCCTACGAGCAGTACTTC. This translates into CASSQGGSSYEQYF.

This clonotype appeared many times. This sequence joins TRBV4-2 and TRBJ2-3, with D perhaps TRBD2 (6 bases). The germline gives CDR1 LGHNA, CDR2 YNFKEQ. Trimming cost V 0 bases and J 1 base, with 11 bases left between them. CDR3 length equals 16 residues. CDR3 DNA sequence: TGTGCCAGCAGCCAAGAAGGCGGGACTGGCACAGATACGCAGTATTTT. This sequence encodes CASSQEGGTGTDTQYF.

The chain has TRBV6-1 and TRBJ1-5; no clear D gene. Trimming removed 3 bases from V and 6 bases from J, with 3 bases in between. Germline CDR1 reads MNHNS; CDR2 reads SASEGT. This CDR3 has 11 amino acids. CDR3 nucleotide sequence: TGTGCCAGCAGTGATGGTCAGCCCCAGCATTTT. The encoded protein is CASSDGQPQHF.

This clonotype occurred many times. The chain links TRBV5-4 to TRBJ2-2; D unclear. The CDR3 sequence is 12 residues long. The ends were cut back, 4 bases at V and 7 bases at J, with 8 bases in the middle. The germline V gene encodes CDR1 SGHNT and CDR2 YYREEE (reference sequence). The chain's CDR3 is CASSQDGGELFF. The CDR3, as DNA: TGTGCCAGCAGCCAGGACGGCGGGGAGCTGTTTTTT.

This chain links TRBV20-1 with TRBJ2-5; TRBD1 or TRBD2 may be the D gene (5 bases each). There are 14 residues in the CDR3. Per germline, CDR1 DFQATT and CDR2 SNEGSKA (reference sequence). Trimming took 7 bases from V and 5 from J, leaving 20 bases between them. CDR3: CSVPRDLNWETQYF. CDR3 nucleotide sequence: TGCAGTGTTCCCCGGGACCTAAACTGGGAGACCCAGTACTTC.

In this sample, this clonotype turned up a few times. V gene TRBV11-2 combines with J gene TRBJ2-5; no clear D. Trimming left V 3 bases short and J 4 bases short, with 12 bases between. CDR1 SGHAT and CDR2 FQNNGV come from the germline V gene. This CDR3 is 14 amino acids long. The CDR3 reads CASSLRQWIETQYF. CDR3 nucleotide sequence: TGTGCCAGCAGCTTGCGCCAGTGGATAGAGACCCAGTACTTC.

This clonotype appeared a single time. The gene calls are TRBV4-3 and TRBJ2-1; TRBD2 aligns across 9 bases. J was trimmed by 7 bases and V by 8 bases; bases with no gene match: 9. The CDR3 totals 14 residues. Per the germline V gene, CDR1 is LGHNA and CDR2 is YSLEER. CDR3 DNA sequence: TGCGCCAGCGGACCTAGCGGGGTGGGAAATGAGCAGTTCTTC. Translated, it gives CASGPSGVGNEQFF.

This clonotype was detected many times. The chain has TRBV6-1 and TRBJ2-5; D not resolved. The CDR3 loop spans 13 amino acids. CDR1 and CDR2 from the germline V gene are MNHNS and SASEGT. The V and J ends lost 10 bases and 1 base respectively, with 13 bases between them. This CDR3 reads CATRRLIQETQYF. The CDR3 nucleotides are TGTGCCACCCGGCGACTCATCCAAGAGACCCAGTACTTC.

This clonotype occurred a few times. A much larger clonotype is one base distant, so this may be a read error. Without the conserved terminal phenylalanine or tryptophan, this CDR3 likely stems from a read error. The chain employs TRBV2 and TRBJ1-6; no firm D call. Germline V gene sequence: CDR1 SNHLY, CDR2 FYNNEI. The CDR3 runs 15 residues. Trimming took 4 bases from V and 5 from J, leaving 12 bases between them. Here the CDR3 reads CASSVTVPHNSPLHL. CDR3 DNA: TGTGCCAGCAGTGTTACAGTACCTCATAATTCACCCCTCCACCTT.